The 28 T cell receptor beta chains in this list originate from one sample, sequenced in a study of vaccination effects on CD4 cells after COVID-19. TCRdb's copy holds only in-frame clones and misses some; the assay was immunoSEQ multiplex PCR. The repertoire holds about 40,000 clones, with approximately 73% as singletons. Which antigens these TCRs recognize remains unknown. ViraFEST expansion of antigen-specific CD4+ T cells with viral peptide pools preceded sequencing. The culture ran for around nine days, and then CD4+ T cells were isolated. The person was diagnosed with PCR-confirmed SARS-CoV-2 infection between March and December 2020. Sequencing used CD4+ T cells from PBMCs cultured with a peptide pool, obtained before COVID-19 vaccination. These TCRs come from a human donor who had a prior SARS-CoV-2 infection.

V and J are TRBV29-1 and TRBJ2-5; 7 nucleotides line up with TRBD1. The germline CDR1 and CDR2 sequences are SQVTM and ANQGSEA. With V trimmed by 6 bases and J by 1 base, 8 bases remained unmatched. The CDR3 covers 14 residues. This CDR3 is CSVQQGVGQETQYF. The CDR3 DNA follows: TGCAGCGTCCAGCAGGGGGTCGGCCAAGAGACCCAGTACTTC.

In this sample, this clone turned up a few times. The chain carries TRBV7-2 and TRBJ2-1, with no clear D. CDR1 is SGHTA, CDR2 FQGNSA, per germline. The CDR3 sequence is 16 residues long. V shed 5 bases and J shed 0 bases, with 14 bases lying between them. CDR3 protein: CASSLRRVGSYNEQFF. DNA of the CDR3: TGTGCCAGCAGCCTACGACGGGTCGGCTCCTACAATGAGCAGTTCTTC.

Relative to its sample, this clone is medium-sized. V and J are TRBV7-3 and TRBJ1-5; possibly TRBD1 for D (6 bases). Between the trimmed V and J ends, which lost 2 bases and 1 base, there was a span of 9 bases. CDR1 and CDR2 from the germline V gene are SGHTA and FQGTGA. This CDR3 region has 15 residues. CDR3: CASSLSGVSNQPQHF. DNA for the CDR3: TGTGCCAGCAGCTTATCAGGGGTCAGCAATCAGCCCCAGCATTTT.

The CDR3 DNA sequence: TGTGCCAGCCTAACCCGGGACGGACGCACAGATACGCAGTATTTT. It yields the protein CASLTRDGRTDTQYF. The chain links TRBV2 to TRBJ2-3; D may correspond to TRBD1 or TRBD2 (5 bases each). Trimming pared 8 bases from V and 1 base from J, leaving 16 bases between. This CDR3 is built from 15 residues. Germline V CDR1 and CDR2: SNHLY, FYNNEI.

This clone occurred a few times. The chain joins TRBV27 to TRBJ2-3, with D uncertain. The CDR3 contains 14 residues. The germline gives CDR1 MNHEY, CDR2 SMNVEV (reference sequence). V was clipped by 7 bases and J by 2 bases, with 13 bases between them. The CDR3 sequence is CASKPERYTDTQYF. CDR3 nucleotides: TGTGCCAGCAAACCCGAACGGTACACAGATACGCAGTATTTT.

CDR3 coding DNA: TGCGCCAGCAGTGAGTCGTTGCGGCAGGGAGGCTACAATGAGCAGTTCTTC. As protein: CASSESLRQGGYNEQFF. The rearrangement links TRBV10-2 to TRBJ2-1; a weak D match, TRBD2 (6 bases). The V and J ends lost 0 bases and 3 bases respectively, with 15 bases between them. The CDR3 totals 17 residues. Germline CDR1 is WSHSY and CDR2 is SAAADI.

This sequence joins TRBV2 and TRBJ1-1, with D possibly TRBD1 on 5 matching bases. Between the trimmed V and J ends, which lost 7 bases and 4 bases, there was a span of 16 bases. Germline V gives CDR1 SNHLY, CDR2 FYNNEI. CDR3 length equals 14 residues. CDR3 nucleotides: TGTGCCAGCATGATGGCGCAGGGTGTCACTGAAGCTTTCTTT. Protein product: CASMMAQGVTEAFF.

The J gene is TRBJ2-2, the V gene TRBV5-8, with unresolved D. The germline CDR1 and CDR2 sequences are SGHTS and YDEGEE. The CDR3 has 16 residues. V gave up 4 bases and J gave up 8 bases, with 21 bases separating them. CDR3: CASSGGPVGVAGELFF. CDR3 nucleotides: TGTGCCAGCAGCGGTGGGCCTGTAGGAGTCGCGGGGGAGCTGTTTTTT.

The chain is built from TRBV3-1 (or the pseudogene TRBV3-2) and TRBJ2-3, with 7 bases matching TRBD1. V lost 1 base to trimming and J lost 1 base; unmatched junction nucleotides: 5. The germline gives CDR1 LGHDT, CDR2 YNNKEL (reference sequence). This CDR3 spans 16 amino acids. The CDR3, as DNA: TGTGCCAGCAGCCAAGGTCAGGGGGTGGGCACAGATACGCAGTATTTT. Its protein product is CASSQGQGVGTDTQYF.

The rearrangement joins TRBV11-2 to TRBJ1-1; D ambiguous. With 5 bases removed from V and 1 base from J, the gap between germline ends came to 2 bases. CDR1 SGHAT and CDR2 FQNNGV come from the germline V gene. This CDR3 spans 11 amino acids. CDR3 coding DNA: TGTGCCAGCAGCAAGAACACTGAAGCTTTCTTT. This sequence encodes CASSKNTEAFF.

The chain uses TRBV30 and TRBJ2-3, with 7 bases matching TRBD2. The V gene's germline CDR1 is GTSNPN and CDR2 SVGIG (reference sequence). V was clipped by 3 bases and J by 0 bases; unmatched bases: 3. The CDR3 contains 14 residues. CDR3 loop: CAWRKAGSTDTQYF. CDR3 nucleotide sequence: TGTGCCTGGAGAAAAGCGGGGAGCACAGATACGCAGTATTTT.

This clone was picked up one time. CDR3 sequence: CASSQGGTSGSLETQYF. The DNA of the CDR3 is TGTGCCAGCAGCCAAGGTGGGACTAGCGGGAGTCTAGAGACCCAGTACTTC. V is TRBV3-1 (or the pseudogene TRBV3-2) and J is TRBJ2-5; TRBD2 agrees at 14 bases. Unmatched junction bases numbered 5, after V lost 1 base and J lost 4 bases. This CDR3 spans 17 amino acids. CDR1 LGHDT and CDR2 YNNKEL come from the germline V gene (reference sequence).

This chain connects TRBV6-5 to TRBJ1-1; D gene ambiguous. V was trimmed by 6 bases and J by 0 bases, leaving 11 bases between them. The CDR3 length is 14 residues. Germline CDR1 is MNHEY and CDR2 is SVGAGI. CDR3 nucleotides: TGTGCCAGCAGCCGTACCTCGGTGAACACTGAAGCTTTCTTT. Protein product: CASSRTSVNTEAFF.

V and J are TRBV6-5 and TRBJ2-3; D ambiguous. The CDR3 runs 13 residues. From germline, CDR1 is MNHEY and CDR2 SVGAGI. The V gene lost 4 bases and the J gene lost 1 base, with 6 bases spanning the gap. The DNA for the CDR3 is TGTGCCAGCAGTTCCGACGGCACAGATACGCAGTATTTT. Translated, it gives CASSSDGTDTQYF.

There are a few counts of this clone. The chain joins TRBV4-2 to TRBJ2-1; D remains unclear. Germline values: CDR1 LGHNA, CDR2 YNFKEQ. Trimming left V 1 base short and J 4 bases short, with 14 bases between. The CDR3 spans 16 residues. CDR3 DNA sequence: TGTGCCAGCAGCCAAGGGAGCAGCGACCTTTACAATGAGCAGTTCTTC. It translates to CASSQGSSDLYNEQFF.

This chain links TRBV5-1 with TRBJ1-2; 7 bases line up with TRBD1. The V segment lost 4 bases and the J segment 7 bases; nucleotides outside the gene matches: 7. Germline V lookup: CDR1 SGHRS, CDR2 YFSETQ. The CDR3 length is 13 residues. In DNA form, the CDR3 reads TGCGCCAGCAGCCTGACAGGGATAGGTGGCTACACCTTC. It codes for CASSLTGIGGYTF.

This clone was seen a few times. The rearrangement joins TRBV28 to TRBJ2-5; 7 nucleotides line up with TRBD1. The CDR3 has 14 residues. The germline CDR1 and CDR2 sequences are MDHEN and SYDVKM. V lost 5 bases, J lost 5 bases, and 8 bases stayed unmatched. CDR3: CASSPRTGSETQYF. In DNA, the CDR3 is TGTGCCAGCAGTCCCCGGACAGGTTCGGAGACCCAGTACTTC.

This clone occurred many times. The chain has TRBV7-9 and TRBJ1-4, with 9 bases that match TRBD1. The germline CDR1 and CDR2 sequences are SEHNR and FQNEAQ (reference sequence). The CDR3 is 16 residues long. Losses at the gene ends were 1 base for V and 6 bases for J; bases not matched to a gene: 6. The DNA for the CDR3 is TGTGCCAGCAGCTTAGGGAGGGGACAGGGTGATGAAAAACTGTTTTTT. The encoded protein is CASSLGRGQGDEKLFF.

This chain uses TRBV3-1 (or the pseudogene TRBV3-2) with TRBJ2-3; D perhaps matches TRBD2 (5 bases). Germline CDR1 LGHDT, CDR2 YNNKEL (reference sequence). The CDR3 runs 17 residues. Deletions cut 1 base from V and 1 base from J, with 15 bases between. The chain's CDR3 is CASSQAIERRGTDTQYF. CDR3 sequence (DNA): TGTGCCAGCAGCCAAGCTATAGAGCGGCGAGGCACAGATACGCAGTATTTT.

A single count supports this clone. The V gene is TRBV7-9, the J gene TRBJ1-4; tentatively, D is TRBD1 (5 bases). The CDR3 consists of 17 residues. V was cut by 5 bases and J by 5 bases, with 21 bases left in between. Germline V gene lookup returns CDR1 SEHNR and CDR2 FQNEAQ (reference sequence). The CDR3 coding sequence is TGTGCCAGCAGCCGTGGGGCCGCCGGATACGAGAATGAAAAACTGTTTTTT. Its protein is CASSRGAAGYENEKLFF.

V gene TRBV9 combines with J gene TRBJ2-3; 11 positions agree with TRBD2. CDR3 length: 16 residues. After removal of 4 bases from V and 4 bases from J, the junction contained 8 bases not matched to a gene. CDR1 SGDLS and CDR2 YYNGEE come from the germline V gene. The CDR3 DNA is TGTGCCAGCAGCCCAGATAGCGGGAGGGCCCCAGATACGCAGTATTTT. This translates into CASSPDSGRAPDTQYF.

This chain uses TRBV7-6 with TRBJ2-1, with TRBD2 matching 8 bases. The germline V gene encodes CDR1 SGHVS and CDR2 FNYEAQ. The CDR3 is 16 amino acids. With 1 base clipped from V and 9 bases from J, the junction kept 11 bases outside the gene matches. CDR3 region: CASSLVRGGRSGEQFF. The CDR3 DNA sequence: TGTGCCAGCAGCTTAGTTCGCGGCGGGAGGTCTGGTGAGCAGTTCTTC.

This chain links TRBV6-2 or TRBV6-3 with TRBJ1-1; D remains ambiguous. The V and J ends lost 5 bases and 2 bases respectively, with 12 bases between them. The CDR3 totals 14 residues. Germline-derived CDR1 and CDR2 are MNHEY and SVGEGT. This CDR3 is CASSPTGPNTEAFF. CDR3 sequence (DNA): TGTGCCAGCAGTCCCACGGGCCCAAACACTGAAGCTTTCTTT.

This clone has at least ten counts. The gene calls are TRBV3-1 (or the pseudogene TRBV3-2) and TRBJ2-3; D may be TRBD2 (6 bases). V dropped 4 bases and J dropped 1 base, with 9 bases sitting between them. This CDR3 comprises 14 residues. The germline V gene encodes CDR1 LGHDT and CDR2 YNNKEL (reference sequence). Here the CDR3 DNA reads TGTGCCAGCAGCCTCGGGGGTGGCACAGATACGCAGTATTTT. Translated: CASSLGGGTDTQYF.

The gene calls are TRBV4-1 and TRBJ1-4; TRBD1 might be the D (6 bases). Looked up from germline, CDR1 is MGHRA and CDR2 is YSYEKL. The CDR3 length is 16 residues. With 0 bases removed from V and 7 bases from J, the gap between germline ends came to 15 bases. The CDR3 is CASSQEGGGAGEKLFF. DNA of the CDR3: TGCGCCAGCAGCCAAGAAGGGGGGGGCGCGGGTGAAAAACTGTTTTTT.

The chain is built from TRBV7-2 and TRBJ1-5; D gene ambiguous. The CDR3 is 16 residues long. V lost 5 bases to trimming and J lost 6 bases, with 20 bases between them. Germline values: CDR1 SGHTA, CDR2 FQGNSA. CDR3: CASSPRRVGPTQPQHF. The CDR3 DNA sequence: TGTGCCAGCAGCCCCCGCCGCGTAGGGCCCACTCAGCCCCAGCATTTT. The variable domain in full, completed from reference TRBV7-2 and TRBJ1-5, reads GAGVSQSPSNKVTEKGKDVELRCDPISGHTALYWYRQSLGQGLEFLIYFQGNSAPDKSGLPSDRFSAERTGGSVSTLTIQRTQQEDSAVYLCASSPRRVGPTQPQHFGDGTRLSIL.

The gene calls are TRBV7-2 and TRBJ2-3, with 9 positions matching TRBD2. The germline gives CDR1 SGHTA, CDR2 FQGNSA. Trimming removed 3 bases from V and 5 bases from J; junction bases left unmatched: 12. The CDR3 length is 17 residues. For the CDR3, the DNA is TGTGCCAGCAGCTTGGATATGGCGGGGGGGCCCATAGATACGCAGTATTTT. Translating it yields CASSLDMAGGPIDTQYF.

The CDR3: CASSSPSGPQGEQYF. The DNA for the CDR3 is TGTGCCAGCAGCAGTCCCTCGGGCCCCCAAGGCGAGCAGTACTTC. V usage is TRBV5-4 and J usage is TRBJ2-7; D is unresolved. Between the trimmed V and J ends, which lost 4 bases and 6 bases, there was a span of 20 bases. Germline CDR1 reads SGHNT; CDR2 reads YYREEE (reference sequence). This CDR3 comprises 15 residues.